This T cell receptor (beta chain) was profiled in a study of T cells after yellow fever vaccination. Germline CDR1 is MNHNS and CDR2 is SASEGT. The CDR3 is made up of 14 amino acids. V gave up 4 bases and J gave up 5 bases, with 14 bases separating them. MiXCR was run by TCRdb on the 5' RACE reads, yielding one entry per CDR3 protein. Of approximately 350,000 distinct CDR3 sequences detected, more than 9% appear once; the ten largest clones hold less than 20%. This clonotype has a handful of counts. The chain employs TRBV6-1 and TRBJ2-5, with D perhaps matching TRBD1 or TRBD2 (5 bases each). The TCR originated in a man aged 18 to 29 who received the YFV17D yellow fever vaccine. This specimen was PBMCs, taken on the day of the first yellow fever vaccination. CDR3 in DNA: TGTGCCAGCAGTGTCGTGGGCAGGGAGGAGACCCAGTACTTC. Its protein product is CASSVVGREETQYF.